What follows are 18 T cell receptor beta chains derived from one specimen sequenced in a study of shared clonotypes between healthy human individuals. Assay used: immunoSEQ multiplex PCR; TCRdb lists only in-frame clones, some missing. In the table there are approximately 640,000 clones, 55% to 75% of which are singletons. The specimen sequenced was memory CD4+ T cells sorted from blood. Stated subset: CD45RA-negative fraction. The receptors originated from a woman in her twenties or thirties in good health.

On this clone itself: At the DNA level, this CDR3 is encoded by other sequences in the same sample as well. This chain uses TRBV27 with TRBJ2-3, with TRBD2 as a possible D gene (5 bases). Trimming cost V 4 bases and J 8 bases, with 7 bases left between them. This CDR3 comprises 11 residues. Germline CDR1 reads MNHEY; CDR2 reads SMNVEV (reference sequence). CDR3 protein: CASSSGITQYF. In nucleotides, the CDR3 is TGTGCCAGCAGTTCGGGGATTACGCAGTATTTT.

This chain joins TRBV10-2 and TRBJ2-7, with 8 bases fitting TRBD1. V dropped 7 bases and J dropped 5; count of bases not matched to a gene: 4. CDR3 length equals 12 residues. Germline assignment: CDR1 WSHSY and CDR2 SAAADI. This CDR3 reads CASKGQGHEQYF. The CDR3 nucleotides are TGCGCCAGCAAAGGACAGGGCCACGAGCAGTACTTC.

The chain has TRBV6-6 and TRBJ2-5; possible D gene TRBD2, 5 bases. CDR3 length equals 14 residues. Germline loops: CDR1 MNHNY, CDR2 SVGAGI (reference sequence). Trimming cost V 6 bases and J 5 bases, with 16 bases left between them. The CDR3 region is CASSPGPGEETQYF. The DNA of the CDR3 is TGTGCCAGCAGCCCCGGGCCCGGGGAGGAGACCCAGTACTTC.

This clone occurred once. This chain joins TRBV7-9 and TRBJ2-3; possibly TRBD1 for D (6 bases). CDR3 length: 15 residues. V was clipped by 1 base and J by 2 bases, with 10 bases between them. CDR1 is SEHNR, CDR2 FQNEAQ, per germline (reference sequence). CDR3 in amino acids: CASSLVLGHTDTQYF. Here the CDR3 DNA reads TGTGCCAGCAGCTTAGTCCTGGGACACACAGATACGCAGTATTTT.

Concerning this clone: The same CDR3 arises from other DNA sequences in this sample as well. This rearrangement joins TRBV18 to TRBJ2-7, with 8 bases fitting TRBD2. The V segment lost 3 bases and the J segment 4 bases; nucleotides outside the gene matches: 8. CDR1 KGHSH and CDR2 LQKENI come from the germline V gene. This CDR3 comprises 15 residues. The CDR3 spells CASSPTGTSAYEQYF. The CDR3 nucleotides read TGTGCCAGCTCACCGACCGGGACTAGTGCGTACGAGCAGTACTTC.

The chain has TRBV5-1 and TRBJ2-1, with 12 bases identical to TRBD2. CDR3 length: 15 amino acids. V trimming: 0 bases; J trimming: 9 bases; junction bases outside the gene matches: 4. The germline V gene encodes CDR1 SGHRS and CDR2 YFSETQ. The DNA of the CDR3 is TGCGCCAGCAGCTTGGGGACTAGCGGGAAGGGTGAGCAGTTCTTC. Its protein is CASSLGTSGKGEQFF.

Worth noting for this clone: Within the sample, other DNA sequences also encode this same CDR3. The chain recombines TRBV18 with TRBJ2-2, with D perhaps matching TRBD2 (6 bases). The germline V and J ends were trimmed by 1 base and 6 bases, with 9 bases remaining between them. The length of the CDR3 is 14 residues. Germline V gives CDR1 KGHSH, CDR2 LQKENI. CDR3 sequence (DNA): TGTGCCAGCTCACCACTCGGGGAGGCCGGGGAGCTGTTTTTT. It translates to CASSPLGEAGELFF.

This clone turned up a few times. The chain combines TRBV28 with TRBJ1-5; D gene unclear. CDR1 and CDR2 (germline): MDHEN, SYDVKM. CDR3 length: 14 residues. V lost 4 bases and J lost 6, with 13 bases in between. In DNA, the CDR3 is TGTGCCAGCAGTTCTGGCCTCGGGGTTCAGCCCCAGCATTTT. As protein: CASSSGLGVQPQHF. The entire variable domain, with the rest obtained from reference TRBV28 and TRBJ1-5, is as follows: DVKVTQSSRYLVKRTGEKVFLECVQDMDHENMFWYRQDPGLGLRLIYFSYDVKMKEKGDIPEGYSVSREKKERFSLILESASTNQTSMYLCASSSGLGVQPQHFGDGTRLSIL.

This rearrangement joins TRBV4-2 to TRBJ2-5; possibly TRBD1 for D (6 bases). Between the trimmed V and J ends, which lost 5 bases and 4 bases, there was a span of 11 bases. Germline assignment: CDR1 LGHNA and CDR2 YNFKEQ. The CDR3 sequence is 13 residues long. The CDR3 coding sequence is TGTGCCAGCAGCTTGCTGGACAGAGAGACCCAGTACTTC. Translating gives CASSLLDRETQYF.

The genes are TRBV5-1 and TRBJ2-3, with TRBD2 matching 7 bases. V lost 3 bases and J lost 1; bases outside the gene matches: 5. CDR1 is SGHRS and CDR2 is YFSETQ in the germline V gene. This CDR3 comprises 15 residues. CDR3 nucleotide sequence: TGCGCCAGCAGCTCAACTAGCGTCGGCACAGATACGCAGTATTTT. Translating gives CASSSTSVGTDTQYF.

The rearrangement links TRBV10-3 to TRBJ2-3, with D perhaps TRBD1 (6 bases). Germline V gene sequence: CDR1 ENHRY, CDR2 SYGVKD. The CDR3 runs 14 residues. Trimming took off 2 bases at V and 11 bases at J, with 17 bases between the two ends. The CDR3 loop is CAISETGRDTGQYF. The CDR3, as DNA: TGTGCCATCAGTGAGACGGGCCGGGACACTGGGCAGTATTTT.

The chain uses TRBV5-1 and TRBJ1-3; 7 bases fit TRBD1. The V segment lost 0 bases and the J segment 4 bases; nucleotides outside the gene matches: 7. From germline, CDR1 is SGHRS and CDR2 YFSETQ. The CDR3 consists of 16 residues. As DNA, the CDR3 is TGCGCCAGCAGCTTGGAAACAGGGGCCGTAGGAAACACCATATATTTT. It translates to CASSLETGAVGNTIYF.

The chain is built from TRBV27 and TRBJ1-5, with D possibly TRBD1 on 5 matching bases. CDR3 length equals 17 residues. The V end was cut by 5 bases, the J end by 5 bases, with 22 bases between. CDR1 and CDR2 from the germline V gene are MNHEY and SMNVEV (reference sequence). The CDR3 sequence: CASSHLFRGNLDQPQHF. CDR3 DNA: TGTGCCAGCAGTCATCTCTTTCGGGGCAACTTAGATCAGCCCCAGCATTTT.

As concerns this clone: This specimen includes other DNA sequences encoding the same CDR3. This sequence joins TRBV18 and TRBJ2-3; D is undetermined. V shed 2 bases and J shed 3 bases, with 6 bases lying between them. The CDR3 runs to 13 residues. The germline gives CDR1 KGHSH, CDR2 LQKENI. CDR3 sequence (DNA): TGTGCCAGCTCACCAACCGAAACAGATACGCAGTATTTT. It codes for CASSPTETDTQYF. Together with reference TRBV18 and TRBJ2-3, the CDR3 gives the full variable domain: NAGVMQNPRHLVRRRGQEARLRCSPMKGHSHVYWYRQLPEEGLKFMVYLQKENIIDESGMPKERFSAEFPKEGPSILRIQQVVRGDSAAYFCASSPTETDTQYFGPGTRLTVL.

The CDR3 DNA is TGCGCCAGCAGCCCGACAGGGATGAACACCGGGGAGCTGTTTTTT. Protein sequence: CASSPTGMNTGELFF. The V gene is TRBV5-1, the J gene TRBJ2-2; TRBD1 agrees at 7 bases. V shed 4 bases, J shed 1 base, and the junction held 4 bases outside the gene matches. The length of the CDR3 is 15 residues. Germline CDR1 reads SGHRS; CDR2 reads YFSETQ.

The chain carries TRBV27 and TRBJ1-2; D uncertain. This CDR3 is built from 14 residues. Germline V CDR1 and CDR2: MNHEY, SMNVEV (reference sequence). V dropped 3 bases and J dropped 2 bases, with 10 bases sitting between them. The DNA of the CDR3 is TGTGCCAGCAGTTTTCGGGGAAGCAACTATGGCTACACCTTC. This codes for CASSFRGSNYGYTF.

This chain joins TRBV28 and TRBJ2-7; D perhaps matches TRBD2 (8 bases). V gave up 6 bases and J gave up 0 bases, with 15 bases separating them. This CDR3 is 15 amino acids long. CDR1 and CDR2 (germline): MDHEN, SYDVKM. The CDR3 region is CASRIGRDSSYEQYF. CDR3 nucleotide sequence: TGTGCCAGCAGGATCGGGAGGGACAGCTCCTACGAGCAGTACTTC.

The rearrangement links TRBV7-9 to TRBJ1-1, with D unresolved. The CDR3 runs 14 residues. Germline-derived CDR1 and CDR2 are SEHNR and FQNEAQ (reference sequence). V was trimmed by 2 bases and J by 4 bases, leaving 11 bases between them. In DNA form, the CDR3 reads TGTGCCAGCAGCTTAAAGGCCTCGGGCACTGAAGCTTTCTTT. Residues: CASSLKASGTEAFF.